This TCR beta chain was profiled in a study of T-cell memory formation after mild COVID-19. Study observations and caveats: A second wave of clones peaked on day 37, and their SARS-CoV-2 specificity went unconfirmed.

V lost 3 bases and J 2 bases, leaving 15 bases between the germline ends. Per germline, CDR1 GTSNPN and CDR2 SVGIG (reference sequence). This CDR3 has 15 residues. TCRdb fed the 5' RACE reads into MiXCR, producing one record per CDR3 protein. In the table there are about 130,000 distinct CDR3 sequences, 16% of which are singletons. In the case of this clonotype: What it binds is unknown.

This receptor was obtained from an adult woman who had mild COVID-19 (a few samples of this study predate the infection). Cell type and time point are not known. V usage is TRBV30 and J usage is TRBJ2-3; TRBD2 might be the D (5 bases). Sequencing was carried out using PBMCs or a T cell subset sorted from them (not recorded which). The CDR3 bases are TGTGCCTGGAGCCGTAGAGCGGTATCCACAGATACGCAGTATTTT. Translating gives CAWSRRAVSTDTQYF.